This T cell receptor beta chain stems from a study of blood T cell repertoires in COVID-19. On the study more broadly: In each case, the material was cDNA or gDNA derived from T cells, B-cell-depleted T cells, or PBMCs.

The CDR3 has 16 residues. Trimming removed 0 bases from V and 7 bases from J; junction bases left unmatched: 7. Per the germline V gene, CDR1 is SGHDT and CDR2 is YYEEEE. Data came from immunoSEQ multiplex PCR; TCRdb stores just in-frame clones and leaves some out. This sample carries 200,000 or so clones, roughly 80% of them seen once, and the ten largest clones take 17%. V gene TRBV5-6 combines with J gene TRBJ2-1; 10 bases are shared with TRBD2. The clonotype was recovered from a man aged 60 to 75 with active or convalescent COVID-19. Sequencing input: peripheral blood. The CDR3 loop reads CASSLVAGGGLNEQFF. The CDR3 DNA reads TGTGCCAGCAGCTTGGTAGCGGGAGGAGGTTTGAATGAGCAGTTCTTC.